This TCR beta chain was captured in a study of human T cells and chemical hapten exposure. About the research overall: Patients' scalps got diphenylcyclopropenone weekly throughout the approximately 25-week study.

CDR1 and CDR2 from the germline V gene are LGHDT and YNNKEL (reference sequence). The V end lost 2 bases, the J end lost 0 bases, and 7 bases lay between the germline ends. The CDR3 is 14 amino acids. Regarding time point: patch test 1, 2 weeks after DPC sensitization. Treatment noted: therapeutic diphenylcyclopropenone sensitization with weekly scalp DPC. Under the authors' procedure: The median was about 100,000 TCRs per sample, ranging roughly 23,224 to 750,000. One entry per CDR3 protein results from TCRdb running MiXCR on the RACE reads. The V and J calls were not made by the authors but by TCRdb's processing. The sample holds about 380,000 distinct CDR3 sequences, roughly 4.8% seen once. This clonotype has more than one count but fewer than ten.

The V call is TRBV3-1, the J call TRBJ1-1, with D hard to call. Material: whole blood, obtained in connection with sensitization to the hapten diphenylcyclopropenone (DPC). The clonotype comes from a woman aged 45-60 years with alopecia areata. Some clones in this sample may be carry-over from other donors' samples. The CDR3 sequence: CASSQYDMNTEAFF. The CDR3 DNA sequence: TGTGCCAGCAGCCAATATGACATGAACACTGAAGCTTTCTTT.